This record concerns one T cell receptor (beta chain) sequence. Its antigen is not identified. This PCR relied on a set of 60 Vbeta primers and 13 Jbeta primers. Clones were read by immunoSEQ multiplex PCR, and TCRdb kept only the in-frame ones, dropping some. The sample yields tens of thousands of clones, roughly 80% seen once. This entry is derived from a study of cytomegalovirus exposure and HLA in healthy donors. Study-level information: A previous analysis identified fewer than 130 million unique TCR beta sequences derived from roughly 190 million T cells.

The germline V gene encodes CDR1 MGHDK and CDR2 SYGVNS. There are 17 residues in the CDR3. V was cut by 8 bases and J by 4 bases, with 23 bases left in between. Study conclusions and caveats: The authors considered a cluster of highly shared sequence variants likely to be a sequencing artifact. Later work associated roughly 17,000 TCR beta sequences with HLA alleles at 0.05 false discovery rate. It was taken for granted in presence/absence analyses that sequencing depth across donors was roughly uniform.

The sequence was collected from a man in his forties in good health and CMV-seronegative. The sequencing input was PBMCs. This chain links TRBV25-1 with TRBJ2-2; D might be TRBD1 (5 bases). CDR3 nucleotides: TGTGCCAGCGGAGACTCCAGGGCCCTGGTGGGCACCGGGGAGCTGTTTTTT. Translation: CASGDSRALVGTGELFF.